A selection of T cell receptor beta chains follows, all from one sample in a study of cytomegalovirus exposure and HLA in healthy donors. Produced via immunoSEQ multiplex PCR; TCRdb's table is partial and in-frame only. The sample lists fewer than 200,000 clones, approximately 79% occurring once. The sequencing sample was made of PBMCs. These receptors all come from a man between 40 and 49 years old in good health and CMV-seropositive. The CDR3 runs from the conserved cysteine through the conserved F or W. D genes are given only for firm matches. Size is omitted from some rows. Given values are once, few, many or a class for expanded clones.

15 TRBJ2-7 . few TRBV5-4 CASSTKDRPTYEQYF
15 TRBJ1-4 TRBD1 . TRBV19 CASTTQGATNEKLFF
13 TRBJ2-2 . . TRBV14 CASSPLNTGELFF
14 TRBJ1-5 . few TRBV2 CASSDMTLNQPQHF
15 TRBJ1-1 TRBD1 . TRBV12-5 CASGLVTGANTEAFF
11 TRBJ1-2 . . TRBV25-1 CASIDSYGYTF
13 TRBJ1-1 TRBD1 . TRBV7-8 CASRTTGTTEAFF
17 TRBJ1-6 . . TRBV7-6 CASSSRTPSSYNSPLHF
10 TRBJ2-7 . once TRBV29-1 CSVGTGEQYF
14 TRBJ2-1 TRBD1 few TRBV7-3 CASSSRTGAHEQFF
13 TRBJ1-4 TRBD1 . TRBV5-4 CATRDRANEKLFF
15 TRBJ2-7 TRBD1 few TRBV7-9 CASSRPDRGVHEQYF
17 TRBJ2-7 . few TRBV12-5 CASGLDQGRRRSYEQYF
16 TRBJ2-7 TRBD1 few TRBV7-9 CASIQHGGTGFNEQYF
15 TRBJ2-7 TRBD1 few TRBV6-5 CASSYSGDRGYEQYF
16 TRBJ2-5 . . TRBV7-3 CASSLTGGRLGETQYF
13 TRBJ2-7 . . TRBV5-1 CASSLRQTYEQYF
12 TRBJ2-2 . . TRBV30 CAWSVRAGELFF
13 TRBJ1-6 . . TRBV15 CATSRASDSPLHF
16 TRBJ2-1 . . TRBV11-1 CASSLQAAGVYNEQFF
15 TRBJ1-1 . . TRBV19 CASRGARGRSGEAFF
15 TRBJ1-5 . . TRBV5-6 CASSREKSGNQPQHF
13 TRBJ2-1 . few TRBV7-9 CASSSVRTEEQFF
14 TRBJ2-2 . . TRBV14 CASSPPGGRGELFF